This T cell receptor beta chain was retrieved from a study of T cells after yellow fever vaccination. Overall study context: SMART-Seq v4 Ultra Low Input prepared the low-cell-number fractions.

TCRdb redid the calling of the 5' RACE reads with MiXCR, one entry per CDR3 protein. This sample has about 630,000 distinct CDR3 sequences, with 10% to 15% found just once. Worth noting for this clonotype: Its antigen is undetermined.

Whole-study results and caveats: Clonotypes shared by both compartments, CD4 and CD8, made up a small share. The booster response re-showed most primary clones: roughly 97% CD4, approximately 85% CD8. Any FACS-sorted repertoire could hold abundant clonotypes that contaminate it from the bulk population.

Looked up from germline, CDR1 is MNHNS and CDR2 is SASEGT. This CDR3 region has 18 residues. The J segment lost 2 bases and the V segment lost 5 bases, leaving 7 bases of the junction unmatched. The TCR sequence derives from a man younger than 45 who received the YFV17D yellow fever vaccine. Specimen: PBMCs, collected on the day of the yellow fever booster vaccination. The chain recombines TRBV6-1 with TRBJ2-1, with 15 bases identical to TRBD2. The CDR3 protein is CASSRRTSGRAPYNEQFF. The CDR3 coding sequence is TGTGCCAGCAGTCGACGGACTAGCGGGAGGGCCCCCTACAATGAGCAGTTCTTC.